This T cell receptor beta chain was profiled in a study of OX40 agonist ivuxolimab in advanced cancers. Per germline, CDR1 MGHRA and CDR2 YSYEKL. V was shortened by 0 bases and J by 2 bases, with 14 bases between the two germline ends. The CDR3 consists of 16 residues. Repertoires were generated with immunoSEQ multiplex PCR, while TCRdb's copy carries only in-frame clones and drops some. The sample has under 85,000 clones; about 85% are singletons. This specimen was CD4+ or CD8+ T cells sorted from blood, taken in a trial of the OX40 agonist ivuxolimab. The chain has TRBV4-1 and TRBJ2-7; a weak D match, TRBD2 (5 bases). This clonotype was obtained from an adult with an advanced solid tumor such as melanoma, head and neck, liver or kidney cancer. The CDR3 here is CASSQDEEAFTYEQYF. CDR3 nucleotides: TGCGCCAGCAGCCAAGATGAGGAGGCATTCACCTACGAGCAGTACTTC.